The 25 T cell receptor beta chains given below trace back to one sample, sequenced in a study of blood T cell repertoires in COVID-19. Here immunoSEQ multiplex PCR was the method, and the copy in TCRdb shows in-frame clones only, minus some. This sample yields more than 95,000 clones, of which 70% to 85% are seen a single time; 2.5% to 3.5% belongs to the top ten. The specimen was peripheral blood. These receptor sequences come from a woman aged 80 or over with active or convalescent COVID-19.

The sample holds many counts of this clone. The V gene is TRBV19, the J gene TRBJ2-2, with a tentative D call TRBD2 (5 bases). This CDR3 contains 15 residues. V was cut by 1 base and J by 5 bases, with 11 bases left in between. CDR1 LNHDA and CDR2 SQIVND come from the germline V gene (reference sequence). In DNA, the CDR3 is TGTGCCAGTAGTATAGGAGGGTCGGAGACCGGGGAGCTGTTTTTT. This encodes CASSIGGSETGELFF. Variable domain in full (rest from reference TRBV19 and TRBJ2-2): DGGITQSPKYLFRKEGQNVTLSCEQNLNHDAMYWYRQDPGQGLRLIYYSQIVNDFQKGDIAEGYSVSREKKESFPLTVTSAQKNPTAFYLCASSIGGSETGELFFGEGSRLTVL.

This clone has just a few counts. The chain carries TRBV25-1 and TRBJ1-2; 9 bases match TRBD1. This CDR3 region has 13 residues. Trimming cost V 6 bases and J 4 bases; bases outside gene matches: 3. Germline lookup yields CDR1 MGHDK and CDR2 SYGVNS. Here the CDR3 DNA reads TGTGCCAGCAGGACAGGGGGTAGCTATGGCTACACCTTC. Residues: CASRTGGSYGYTF.

This chain connects TRBV10-3 to TRBJ2-1; D may be TRBD2 (5 bases). Trimming removed 5 bases from V and 7 bases from J, with 12 bases in between. The CDR3 spans 13 residues. Germline V gene data show CDR1 as ENHRY and CDR2 as SYGVKD. The CDR3: CAISPTGENEQFF. CDR3 in DNA: TGTGCCATCAGTCCGACCGGGGAGAATGAGCAGTTCTTC.

The rearrangement uses TRBV30 and TRBJ1-1, with D uncertain. The CDR3 length is 13 residues. CDR1 GTSNPN and CDR2 SVGIG come from the germline V gene (reference sequence). Trimming left V 0 bases short and J 4 bases short, with 9 bases between. The CDR3 coding sequence is TGTGCCTGGAGTGTGAATTTCGGCACTGAAGCTTTCTTT. Protein: CAWSVNFGTEAFF.

This clone was counted many times. The genes are TRBV28 and TRBJ1-5, with D maybe TRBD1 (5 bases). In germline, CDR1 is MDHEN, CDR2 SYDVKM. V shed 2 bases and J shed 1 base, with 15 bases lying between them. This CDR3 spans 17 amino acids. CDR3 nucleotide sequence: TGTGCCAGCAGTTTACCCGCCAGGGTTAGGAGCAATCAGCCCCAGCATTTT. Encoded protein: CASSLPARVRSNQPQHF.

The chain uses TRBV5-1 and TRBJ2-2; maybe TRBD2 (6 bases). Germline V CDR1 and CDR2: SGHRS, YFSETQ. V lost 1 base and J 7 bases, leaving 14 bases between the germline ends. There are 15 residues in the CDR3. CDR3 residues: CASSLLGGSSGELFF. The CDR3 nucleotides read TGCGCCAGCAGCTTGCTGGGGGGTTCAAGCGGGGAGCTGTTTTTT.

This clone was recorded once. This chain connects TRBV24-1 to TRBJ2-5, with 7 bases fitting TRBD1. Germline V lookup: CDR1 KGHDR, CDR2 SFDVKD. The CDR3 consists of 13 residues. The V gene end was trimmed by 8 bases and the J gene end by 4 bases; junction bases not matched to a gene: 6. In DNA, the CDR3 is TGTGCCACCACAGACACAGGGGTAGAGACCCAGTACTTC. It encodes CATTDTGVETQYF.

The chain combines TRBV19 with TRBJ1-3, with D unclear. The CDR3 has 14 amino acids. V dropped 6 bases and J dropped 0 bases, with 9 bases sitting between them. Germline V gives CDR1 LNHDA, CDR2 SQIVND (reference sequence). DNA for the CDR3: TGTGCCAGTAGCTTAAAATACTCTGGAAACACCATATATTTT. Protein: CASSLKYSGNTIYF. The full variable domain, its missing parts supplied by reference TRBV19 and TRBJ1-3, is DGGITQSPKYLFRKEGQNVTLSCEQNLNHDAMYWYRQDPGQGLRLIYYSQIVNDFQKGDIAEGYSVSREKKESFPLTVTSAQKNPTAFYLCASSLKYSGNTIYFGEGSWLTVV.

The chain uses TRBV10-3 and TRBJ2-7; 9 bases are shared with TRBD1. J gave up 3 bases and V 4 bases, and 1 base lay outside the gene matches. In germline, CDR1 is ENHRY, CDR2 SYGVKD. CDR3 size: 13 residues. In DNA, the CDR3 is TGTGCCATCAGTGGGGGACAGGGCTACGAGCAGTACTTC. Amino acids: CAISGGQGYEQYF.

The V and J genes are TRBV19 and TRBJ2-2; a possible D gene is TRBD2 (5 bases). CDR1 LNHDA and CDR2 SQIVND come from the germline V gene (reference sequence). Trimming left V 3 bases short and J 7 bases short, with 12 bases between. There are 14 residues in the CDR3. The CDR3 loop is CASSILDSYGELFF. Here the CDR3 DNA reads TGTGCCAGTAGTATTTTGGACTCATACGGGGAGCTGTTTTTT.

The rearrangement links TRBV20-1 to TRBJ1-2, with 7 nucleotides matching TRBD1. J gave up 5 bases and V 8 bases, and 5 bases lay outside the gene matches. This CDR3 spans 11 amino acids. The V gene's germline CDR1 is DFQATT and CDR2 SNEGSKA (reference sequence). CDR3: CSCETGYGYTF. The CDR3 DNA sequence: TGCAGTTGTGAGACAGGGTATGGCTACACCTTC.

The chain couples TRBV28 to TRBJ1-5; D not resolved. There are 14 residues in the CDR3. Germline CDR1 reads MDHEN; CDR2 reads SYDVKM. The germline V and J ends were trimmed by 2 bases and 2 bases, with 7 bases remaining between them. CDR3 sequence: CASSLVIGNQPQHF. The CDR3 coding sequence is TGTGCCAGCAGTTTAGTTATCGGCAATCAGCCCCAGCATTTT.

This clone was seen more than once but under ten times. J is TRBJ1-2 and V is TRBV6-1; the D is unclear. CDR1 and CDR2 from the germline V gene are MNHNS and SASEGT. The length of the CDR3 is 15 residues. The V end was cut by 2 bases, the J end by 3 bases, with 13 bases between. CDR3 protein: CASSESLRGYYGYTF. CDR3 DNA sequence: TGTGCCAGCAGTGAAAGTTTACGGGGTTACTATGGCTACACCTTC.

The chain is built from TRBV24-1 and TRBJ2-7, with 8 bases lining up with TRBD1. This CDR3 comprises 16 residues. Looked up from germline, CDR1 is KGHDR and CDR2 is SFDVKD. V was clipped by 2 bases and J by 5 bases; unmatched bases: 10. Written as DNA, the CDR3 is TGTGCCACCAGTGATTACGATGGGCAGGGGGCGCACGAGCAGTACTTC. It translates to CATSDYDGQGAHEQYF.

This clone was counted once. In DNA, the CDR3 is TGTGCCAGCAGCTCCAGGACAGGGGGATTAGGACTCGATTCACCCCTCCACTTT. Translating gives CASSSRTGGLGLDSPLHF. J is TRBJ1-6 and V is TRBV7-9; 10 bases match TRBD1. The CDR3 runs 18 residues. Germline CDR1 is SEHNR and CDR2 is FQNEAQ (reference sequence). J was trimmed by 8 bases and V by 4 bases; bases with no gene match: 14.

The chain is built from TRBV9 and TRBJ2-1, with D unresolved. V was pared by 0 bases and J by 10 bases, with 5 bases between. CDR1 and CDR2 from the germline V gene are SGDLS and YYNGEE. The CDR3 consists of 11 residues. The CDR3 nucleotides are TGTGCCAGCAGCGTAGGACACGAGCAGTTCTTC. Translation gives CASSVGHEQFF. Complete variable domain (other parts from reference TRBV9 and TRBJ2-1): DSGVTQTPKHLITATGQRVTLRCSPRSGDLSVYWYQQSLDQGLQFLIQYYNGEERAKGNILERFSAQQFPDLHSELNLSSLELGDSALYFCASSVGHEQFFGPGTRLTVL.

This chain joins TRBV5-6 and TRBJ1-6; TRBD1 matches at 8 bases. The germline V gene encodes CDR1 SGHDT and CDR2 YYEEEE. CDR3 length equals 17 residues. Trimming removed 2 bases from V and 1 base from J; junction bases left unmatched: 5. The CDR3 DNA reads TGTGCCAGCAGCTTTCGACAGGGGTTGTCCTATAATTCACCCCTCCACTTT. This encodes CASSFRQGLSYNSPLHF.

This chain joins TRBV19 and TRBJ1-5, with D possibly TRBD1 on 5 matching bases. Germline CDR1 is LNHDA and CDR2 is SQIVND (reference sequence). This CDR3 is built from 15 residues. Trimming stripped 0 bases from V and 4 bases from J, with 10 bases between. The CDR3 nucleotides read TGTGCCAGTAGTATAGATCAGGGCGTGAATCAGCCCCAGCATTTT. Amino acid sequence: CASSIDQGVNQPQHF.

V gene TRBV28 combines with J gene TRBJ2-7, with D possibly TRBD2 on 5 matching bases. Per the germline V gene, CDR1 is MDHEN and CDR2 is SYDVKM. This CDR3 comprises 15 residues. Trimming pared 2 bases from V and 2 bases from J, leaving 13 bases between. CDR3 amino acids: CASSLIRDGAYEQYF. Written as DNA, the CDR3 is TGTGCCAGCAGTTTAATCCGGGATGGGGCCTACGAGCAGTACTTC.

This clone appeared once. V gene TRBV15 combines with J gene TRBJ1-6; a weak D match, TRBD1 (6 bases). Trimming shortened V by 5 bases and J by 9 bases, and 11 bases separated the two germline ends. The CDR3 consists of 13 residues. Per the germline V gene, CDR1 is LNHNV and CDR2 is YYDKDF (reference sequence). This CDR3 reads CATSVRQASPLHF. The CDR3 nucleotides are TGTGCCACCAGCGTGAGACAGGCTTCACCCCTCCACTTT.

V gene TRBV3-1 (or the pseudogene TRBV3-2) combines with J gene TRBJ2-2, with TRBD1 as a possible D gene (6 bases). The CDR3 is 16 residues long. Germline CDR1 reads LGHDT; CDR2 reads YNNKEL (reference sequence). Trimming took off 8 bases at V and 6 bases at J, with 22 bases between the two ends. The CDR3 nucleotides are TGTGCCAGCCTCTCTAGGTCGGCAGGGGTATCCGGGGAGCTGTTTTTT. The encoded protein is CASLSRSAGVSGELFF.

This clone was recorded a few times. The V and J genes are TRBV3-1 (or the pseudogene TRBV3-2) and TRBJ1-2; no reliable D call. The CDR3 covers 14 residues. Germline lookup yields CDR1 LGHDT and CDR2 YNNKEL (reference sequence). The ends were cut back, 7 bases at V and 4 bases at J, with 16 bases in the middle. Written as DNA, the CDR3 is TGTGCCAGCACCCTTAGCCGGGGAGGCTATGGCTACACCTTC. Translating gives CASTLSRGGYGYTF.

The chain employs TRBV11-3 and TRBJ2-1, with 12 bases fitting TRBD2. CDR1 and CDR2 from the germline V gene are SGHNT and YENEEA. The V gene end was trimmed by 5 bases and the J gene end by 3 bases; junction bases not matched to a gene: 2. The CDR3 totals 15 residues. Written as DNA, the CDR3 is TGTGCCAGCAGCACTAGCGGGGGGAGCTACAATGAGCAGTTCTTC. Translating gives CASSTSGGSYNEQFF.

This chain connects TRBV7-2 to TRBJ2-6; D is ambiguous. The CDR3 consists of 16 residues. The V gene's germline CDR1 is SGHTA and CDR2 FQGNSA. The V gene lost 1 base and the J gene lost 1 base, with 8 bases spanning the gap. CDR3 in amino acids: CASSLGGQSGANVLTF. The CDR3, as DNA: TGTGCCAGCAGCTTAGGAGGTCAGTCTGGGGCCAACGTCCTGACTTTC. The full variable domain, with the rest looked up from reference TRBV7-2 and TRBJ2-6, is GAGVSQSPSNKVTEKGKDVELRCDPISGHTALYWYRQSLGQGLEFLIYFQGNSAPDKSGLPSDRFSAERTGGSVSTLTIQRTQQEDSAVYLCASSLGGQSGANVLTFGAGSRLTVL.

This chain links TRBV18 with TRBJ2-7; perhaps TRBD1 as D (6 bases). The CDR3 loop spans 15 amino acids. The ends were cut back, 2 bases at V and 0 bases at J, with 11 bases in the middle. Per the germline V gene, CDR1 is KGHSH and CDR2 is LQKENI. The CDR3 reads CASSPSGTPSYEQYF. CDR3 coding DNA: TGTGCCAGCTCACCATCGGGGACACCCTCCTACGAGCAGTACTTC. Together with reference TRBV18 and TRBJ2-7, the CDR3 gives the full variable domain: NAGVMQNPRHLVRRRGQEARLRCSPMKGHSHVYWYRQLPEEGLKFMVYLQKENIIDESGMPKERFSAEFPKEGPSILRIQQVVRGDSAAYFCASSPSGTPSYEQYFGPGTRLTVT.